Listed below are T cell receptor beta chains from one sample, sequenced in a study of cytotoxic CD8 clonotypes in ibrutinib-treated CLL. Sequenced by immunoSEQ multiplex PCR; TCRdb stores in-frame clones only, minus some. The sample yields hundreds of thousands of clones, roughly 70% seen once. The sample here was PBMCs, taken after 24 months of ibrutinib treatment. These receptors came from a human donor with chronic lymphocytic leukemia. Each CDR3 is given with its conserved first and last residue. D genes are given only for firm matches. Clone size is shown for a subset of rows, as once, few, many or a class of expanded clone.

clone size | J gene | V gene | CDR3 length | D gene | CDR3 protein | CDR3 DNA
few | TRBJ1-2 | TRBV28 | 15 | - | CASSLTAGQVYGYTF | TGTGCCAGCAGTTTAACCGCGGGACAAGTCTATGGCTACACCTTC
- | TRBJ1-4 | TRBV2 | 16 | - | CASGKDRMATNEKLFF | TGTGCCAGCGGAAAAGACAGGATGGCAACTAATGAAAAACTGTTTTTT
- | TRBJ2-7 | TRBV6-5 | 15 | - | CASSYSTRVQYEQYF | TGTGCCAGCAGTTACTCGACCAGGGTTCAATACGAGCAGTACTTC
- | TRBJ1-1 | TRBV27 | 17 | TRBD1 | CASSSPDRGPTNTEAFF | TGTGCCAGCAGTTCCCCCGACAGGGGGCCGACGAACACTGAAGCTTTCTTT
- | TRBJ2-5 | TRBV5-1 | 15 | TRBD2 | CASSLISGGQETQYF | TGCGCCAGCAGCTTAATTTCGGGGGGCCAAGAGACCCAGTACTTC
few | TRBJ2-7 | TRBV7-2 | 14 | - | CASSPSLSSYEQYF | TGTGCCAGCAGCCCCAGCCTTAGTTCCTACGAGCAGTACTTC
- | TRBJ2-5 | TRBV19 | 15 | - | CASSISRTVQETQYF | TGTGCCAGTAGTATATCACGGACAGTACAAGAGACCCAGTACTTC
- | TRBJ2-2 | TRBV28 | 15 | - | CASGLDGLNTGELFF | TGTGCCAGCGGCCTGGACGGATTAAACACCGGGGAGCTGTTTTTT
- | TRBJ1-2 | TRBV19 | 13 | - | CASTLQDRYGYTF | TGTGCCAGTACCTTACAGGACCGCTATGGCTACACCTTC
once | TRBJ2-1 | TRBV25-1 | 18 | TRBD2 | CASSERGTSGSGYNEQFF | TGTGCCAGCAGCGAAAGAGGGACTAGCGGGAGCGGTTACAATGAGCAGTTCTTC
- | TRBJ2-5 | TRBV7-2 | 13 | TRBD1 | CASSQQGLETQYF | TGTGCCAGCAGCCAACAGGGGCTCGAGACCCAGTACTTC
- | TRBJ2-5 | TRBV14 | 13 | - | CASSQGLPPTQYF | TGTGCCAGCAGCCAGGGACTCCCGCCGACCCAGTACTTC
- | TRBJ2-7 | TRBV5-1 | 16 | TRBD2 | CASSSSGTSGSNEQYF | TGCGCCAGCAGCTCCTCCGGGACTAGCGGGAGTAACGAGCAGTACTTC
- | TRBJ1-1 | TRBV9 | 17 | - | CASSVVISGAPGTEAFF | TGTGCCAGCAGCGTAGTAATCTCGGGCGCACCGGGGACTGAAGCTTTCTTT
- | TRBJ2-1 | TRBV9 | 17 | TRBD1 | CASSVPIAGTGSNEQFF | TGTGCCAGCAGCGTGCCCATCGCCGGGACAGGGTCCAATGAGCAGTTCTTC
- | TRBJ1-2 | TRBV14 | 16 | TRBD1 | CASSQELGTANYGYTF | TGTGCCAGCAGCCAGGAACTCGGGACAGCGAACTATGGCTACACCTTC
once | TRBJ2-7 | TRBV28 | 13 | - | CASTPGRAYEQYF | TGTGCCAGCACCCCGGGCAGGGCCTACGAGCAGTACTTC
- | TRBJ1-2 | TRBV27 | 14 | - | CASSPLGSYDGYTF | TGTGCCAGCAGTCCCTTAGGGAGTTACGATGGCTACACCTTC
few | TRBJ2-7 | TRBV5-1 | 13 | - | CASSIPNSYEQYF | TGCGCCAGCAGCATTCCCAACTCCTACGAGCAGTACTTC
- | TRBJ2-1 | TRBV7-7 | 15 | - | CASSLEPYSYNEQFF | TGTGCTAGCAGCTTAGAACCCTATTCTTACAATGAGCAGTTCTTC
- | TRBJ2-7 | TRBV6-6 | 15 | TRBD2 | CASSWEEREFYEQYF | TGTGCCAGCAGCTGGGAAGAGCGGGAGTTCTACGAGCAGTACTTC
- | TRBJ2-7 | TRBV10-1 | 15 | TRBD2 | CASSEWTSGTYEQYF | TGCGCCAGCAGTGAGTGGACTAGCGGCACCTACGAGCAGTACTTC
- | TRBJ2-1 | TRBV29-1 | 15 | TRBD2 | CSVANERESLNEQFF | TGCAGCGTCGCGAACGAGCGGGAGTCCCTCAATGAGCAGTTCTTC
- | TRBJ2-2 | TRBV9 | 16 | TRBD2 | CASSVVAGDPPGELFF | TGTGCCAGCAGCGTAGTAGCGGGAGATCCCCCCGGGGAGCTGTTTTTT
- | TRBJ2-5 | TRBV19 | 14 | - | CASSIRQFQETQYF | TGTGCCAGTAGTATAAGACAGTTTCAGGAGACCCAGTACTTC
- | TRBJ2-7 | TRBV6-5 | 13 | TRBD1 | CASRTRGSYEQYF | TGTGCCAGCAGAACCAGGGGGTCCTACGAGCAGTACTTC
- | TRBJ2-7 | TRBV16 | 16 | - | CASSQIQGSRAYEQYF | TGTGCCAGCAGCCAAATCCAGGGGTCTAGGGCCTACGAGCAGTACTTC
- | TRBJ2-3 | TRBV9 | 17 | - | CASSVGPSGRTADTQYF | TGTGCCAGCAGCGTAGGACCGTCCGGAAGGACAGCAGATACGCAGTATTTT
- | TRBJ2-1 | TRBV6-5 | 12 | - | CASSSRNNEQFF | TGTGCCAGCAGTTCTCGAAACAATGAGCAGTTCTTC
- | TRBJ2-1 | TRBV7-9 | 17 | - | CASSTIASGSSYNEQFF | TGTGCCAGCAGCACCATAGCGAGTGGGAGCTCCTACAATGAGCAGTTCTTC
- | TRBJ2-1 | TRBV29-1 | 14 | - | CSVKGGSSYNEQFF | TGCAGCGTTAAGGGGGGTAGCTCCTACAATGAGCAGTTCTTC
- | TRBJ2-1 | TRBV19 | 13 | - | CASSIGSYNEQFF | TGTGCCAGTAGTATAGGGAGTTACAATGAGCAGTTCTTC
- | TRBJ2-1 | TRBV10-3 | 14 | TRBD1 | CATQGVGSYNEQFF | TGTGCCACCCAGGGGGTAGGGTCCTACAATGAGCAGTTCTTC
- | TRBJ2-3 | TRBV6-5 | 15 | - | CASSYSRTYTDTQYF | TGTGCCAGCAGTTACTCCCGGACATACACAGATACGCAGTATTTT
- | TRBJ2-2 | TRBV19 | 16 | - | CASSIGAAANTGELFF | TGTGCCAGTAGTATAGGCGCGGCAGCGAACACCGGGGAGCTGTTTTTT
- | TRBJ2-7 | TRBV4-1 | 16 | - | CASSQGIAGGILEQYF | TGCGCCAGCAGCCAGGGGATCGCAGGGGGGATCCTCGAGCAGTACTTC
- | TRBJ1-5 | TRBV27 | 20 | TRBD1 | CASSLKAGTGAIQSDQPQHF | TGTGCCAGCAGTCTGAAAGCCGGGACAGGGGCAATTCAATCGGATCAGCCCCAGCATTTT
- | TRBJ1-1 | TRBV29-1 | 13 | TRBD1 | CSVEDRGLGEAFF | TGCAGCGTGGAAGACAGGGGGCTGGGTGAAGCTTTCTTT
- | TRBJ2-7 | TRBV28 | 18 | TRBD2 | CASSSFFKKREGSNEQYF | TGTGCCAGCAGTTCTTTCTTTAAGAAGAGGGAGGGGTCCAACGAGCAGTACTTC
- | TRBJ2-5 | TRBV27 | 13 | TRBD2 | CASGTSGTGTQYF | TGTGCCAGCGGGACTAGCGGGACGGGGACCCAGTACTTC
- | TRBJ1-2 | TRBV14 | 16 | TRBD1 | CASSPNAPGQRADGTF | TGTGCCAGCAGCCCAAACGCCCCGGGACAGAGAGCAGACGGCACCTTC
few | TRBJ2-6 | TRBV5-1 | 15 | - | CASSLEGPGANVLTF | TGCGCCAGCAGCTTGGAAGGGCCTGGGGCCAACGTCCTGACTTTC